The source of this T cell receptor beta chain is a study of blood T cell repertoires in COVID-19. Original methodology: By means of reference gene primer amplification, nucleated cell counts were estimated. TCRdb's copy holds only in-frame clones and misses some; the assay was immunoSEQ multiplex PCR. For V, J and clone size, that table is used; D and trimming come from the DNA. The sample yields about 130,000 clones, about 80% seen once. Germline loops: CDR1 MNHEY, CDR2 SVGAGI. This CDR3 has 15 amino acids. V shed 5 bases, J shed 2 bases, and the junction held 4 bases outside the gene matches. As to this clone: Other nucleotide sequences from this sample produce the same CDR3.

The TCR sequence derives from a human donor in a cohort sampled during active COVID-19. The chain joins TRBV6-5 to TRBJ1-5; 9 bases map to TRBD1. The specimen sequenced was peripheral blood. The chain's CDR3 is CASSTDRGGNQPQHF. The CDR3 DNA reads TGTGCCAGCAGTACGGACAGGGGAGGCAATCAGCCCCAGCATTTT.